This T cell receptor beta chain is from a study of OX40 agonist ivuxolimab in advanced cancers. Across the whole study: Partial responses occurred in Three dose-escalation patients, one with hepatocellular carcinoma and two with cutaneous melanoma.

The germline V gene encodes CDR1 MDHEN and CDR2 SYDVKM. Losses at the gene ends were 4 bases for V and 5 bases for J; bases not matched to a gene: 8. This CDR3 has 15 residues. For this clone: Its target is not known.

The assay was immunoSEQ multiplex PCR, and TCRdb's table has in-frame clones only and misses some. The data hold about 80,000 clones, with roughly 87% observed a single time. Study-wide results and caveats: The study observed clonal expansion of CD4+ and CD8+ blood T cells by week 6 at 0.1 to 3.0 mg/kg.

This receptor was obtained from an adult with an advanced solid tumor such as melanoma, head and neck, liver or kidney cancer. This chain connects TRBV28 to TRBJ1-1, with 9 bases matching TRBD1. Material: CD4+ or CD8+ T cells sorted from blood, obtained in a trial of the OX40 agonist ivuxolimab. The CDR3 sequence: CASSSTGGSGTEAFF. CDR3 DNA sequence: TGTGCCAGCAGTTCGACAGGGGGATCGGGGACTGAAGCTTTCTTT.